The next 5 T cell receptor beta chains were all read from a single sample in a study of blood T cell repertoires in COVID-19. The table came from immunoSEQ multiplex PCR; TCRdb's copy has only in-frame clones and leaves some out. The data contain about 320,000 clones, approximately 85% of them singletons. The sample consisted of peripheral blood. The source is a human donor in a cohort sampled during active COVID-19.

This clone was recorded many times. The rearrangement joins TRBV9 to TRBJ1-3; D ambiguous. V lost 0 bases and J 4 bases, leaving 8 bases between the germline ends. The germline CDR1 and CDR2 sequences are SGDLS and YYNGEE. This CDR3 spans 14 amino acids. The CDR3 DNA is TGTGCCAGCAGCGTAGGTCCCCCAGGAAACACCATATATTTT. Its translation is CASSVGPPGNTIYF.

The chain joins TRBV7-3 to TRBJ2-7; D is perhaps TRBD1 (6 bases). Deletions cut 5 bases from V and 3 bases from J, with 11 bases between. CDR1 SGHTA and CDR2 FQGTGA come from the germline V gene. The CDR3 covers 13 residues. Here the CDR3 DNA reads TGTGCCAGCAGCGGACTGGACAGCTACGAGCAGTACTTC. It translates to CASSGLDSYEQYF.

This chain connects TRBV4-2 to TRBJ2-5, with 11 bases matching TRBD2. V lost 5 bases to trimming and J lost 3 bases; unmatched junction nucleotides: 5. The CDR3 extends over 15 amino acids. Germline V gene lookup returns CDR1 LGHNA and CDR2 YNFKEQ. The CDR3 sequence is CASSSLAGGKETQYF. CDR3 in DNA: TGTGCCAGCAGCTCCCTAGCGGGGGGAAAAGAGACCCAGTACTTC.

This chain joins TRBV12-3 or TRBV12-4 and TRBJ1-2; D is perhaps TRBD1 (5 bases). The CDR3 consists of 13 residues. Trimming removed 6 bases from V and 3 bases from J, with 11 bases in between. The CDR3 spells CASRATAYYGYTF. The CDR3 coding sequence is TGTGCCAGCAGAGCGACAGCTTACTATGGCTACACCTTC.

The V and J genes are TRBV27 and TRBJ2-5; 10 positions match TRBD1. V lost 4 bases to trimming and J lost 5 bases; unmatched junction nucleotides: 4. From germline, CDR1 is MNHEY and CDR2 SMNVEV (reference sequence). The CDR3 runs 14 residues. This CDR3 reads CASSSDRGWETQYF. CDR3 nucleotides: TGTGCCAGCAGTTCGGACAGGGGGTGGGAGACCCAGTACTTC.